The 29 T cell receptor beta chains given below trace back to one sample, sequenced in a study of blood T cell repertoires in COVID-19. The repertoire was sequenced with immunoSEQ multiplex PCR; TCRdb's copy has only in-frame clones and lacks some. The repertoire has approximately 120,000 clones, around 89% of them found once; the top ten carry approximately 1.1%. Sequencing was performed on peripheral blood. The source of these receptors is a human donor in a cohort sampled during active COVID-19.

The chain joins TRBV11-3 to TRBJ2-7; no clear D. V lost 6 bases and J lost 3, with 9 bases in between. The CDR3 consists of 12 residues. Germline CDR1 SGHNT, CDR2 YENEEA. CDR3 in DNA: TGTGCCAGCAGTGGCCCCGACTACGAGCAGTACTTC. This translates into CASSGPDYEQYF.

CDR3 coding DNA: TGTGCCAGCAGTCCACCGGGACAGTATAATGAAAAACTGTTTTTT. It encodes CASSPPGQYNEKLFF. The chain recombines TRBV5-5 with TRBJ1-4; 7 nucleotides align to TRBD1. CDR1 SGHKS and CDR2 YYEKEE come from the germline V gene (reference sequence). The V segment lost 5 bases and the J segment 4 bases; nucleotides outside the gene matches: 8. The CDR3 is 15 amino acids.

The rearrangement uses TRBV28 and TRBJ2-3; a weak D match, TRBD2 (6 bases). The CDR3 length is 14 residues. The germline V and J ends were trimmed by 7 bases and 3 bases, with 14 bases remaining between them. CDR1 MDHEN and CDR2 SYDVKM come from the germline V gene. DNA for the CDR3: TGTGCCAGCACTGGGACGGGGGAAACAGATACGCAGTATTTT. Its translation: CASTGTGETDTQYF.

The rearrangement joins TRBV4-1 to TRBJ1-2, with D possibly matching TRBD1 (6 bases). CDR1 MGHRA and CDR2 YSYEKL come from the germline V gene. There are 15 residues in the CDR3. Trimming took off 7 bases at V and 2 bases at J, with 17 bases between the two ends. The CDR3 region has the DNA TGCGCCAGCACCCTAAACAGGGCTGGGAACTATGGCTACACCTTC. Its translation is CASTLNRAGNYGYTF.

This chain joins TRBV5-4 and TRBJ2-7; perhaps TRBD1 as D (5 bases). Trimming took 0 bases from V and 2 from J, leaving 12 bases between them. Germline V gene lookup returns CDR1 SGHNT and CDR2 YYREEE (reference sequence). This CDR3 is built from 15 residues. As DNA, the CDR3 is TGTGCCAGCAGCTTGGACCTGACAGATACCTACGAGCAGTACTTC. Translating it yields CASSLDLTDTYEQYF.

This sequence joins TRBV6-2 or TRBV6-3 and TRBJ2-4; 8 bases match TRBD2. CDR3 length: 16 residues. Germline CDR1 and CDR2: MNHEY and SVGEGT. V gave up 6 bases and J gave up 1 base; unmatched junction bases: 8. CDR3 region: CASSPTSGGAKNIQYF. For the CDR3, the DNA is TGTGCCAGCAGCCCAACTTCGGGGGGGGCCAAAAACATTCAGTACTTC.

The gene calls are TRBV5-1 and TRBJ1-2, with a tentative D call TRBD1 (5 bases). The CDR3 is made up of 15 amino acids. Deletions cut 2 bases from V and 4 bases from J, with 15 bases between. The germline CDR1 and CDR2 sequences are SGHRS and YFSETQ. In DNA form, the CDR3 reads TGCGCCAGCAGCTTAGGAGGAGCGGGGGGCTATGGCTACACCTTC. Translation: CASSLGGAGGYGYTF.

The gene calls are TRBV11-1 and TRBJ2-1; 7 bases line up with TRBD2. The germline gives CDR1 SGHAT, CDR2 FQDESV (reference sequence). The CDR3 extends over 16 amino acids. V lost 3 bases, J lost 0 bases, and 5 bases stayed unmatched. The CDR3 is CASSFGGGSSYNEQFF. The CDR3 DNA reads TGTGCCAGCAGCTTCGGCGGCGGGAGCTCCTACAATGAGCAGTTCTTC.

The CDR3 protein is CATSTPGTSHKLYF. The CDR3 coding sequence is TGTGCCACCAGCACCCCGGGGACTAGCCATAAGCTGTACTTC. The chain is built from TRBV24-1 and TRBJ2-7, with 9 positions matching TRBD2. The trim removed 7 bases at V and 12 bases at J, leaving 15 bases unmatched. This CDR3 comprises 14 residues. Germline V gene lookup returns CDR1 KGHDR and CDR2 SFDVKD.

CDR3: CASSLNRKNTEAFF. CDR3 nucleotides: TGTGCCAGCAGTTTAAACAGAAAGAACACTGAAGCTTTCTTT. The chain recombines TRBV27 with TRBJ1-1; D not resolved. The CDR3 spans 14 residues. Trimming cost V 2 bases and J 1 base, with 8 bases left between them. The V gene's germline CDR1 is MNHEY and CDR2 SMNVEV (reference sequence).

This chain links TRBV7-2 with TRBJ1-1, with 7 positions matching TRBD1. V shed 1 base and J 4 bases; nucleotides not matched to a gene: 3. CDR3 length: 14 amino acids. Germline V CDR1 and CDR2: SGHTA, FQGNSA. The CDR3 protein is CASSLGQGSTEAFF. The CDR3 coding sequence is TGTGCCAGCAGCTTAGGACAGGGTAGCACTGAAGCTTTCTTT.

The chain recombines TRBV12-3 or TRBV12-4 with TRBJ1-1; 7 bases fit TRBD1. V trimming: 6 bases; J trimming: 8 bases; junction bases outside the gene matches: 6. The CDR3 runs 12 residues. CDR3 DNA sequence: TGTGCCAGCAGCTTGGGACAGCTAGAAGCTTTCTTT. This sequence encodes CASSLGQLEAFF.

The V call is TRBV4-2, the J call TRBJ1-1; a possible D gene is TRBD1 (5 bases). Germline CDR1 LGHNA, CDR2 YNFKEQ. This CDR3 has 18 amino acids. Trimming left V 3 bases short and J 1 base short, with 21 bases between. The CDR3 nucleotides read TGTGCCAGCAGCCAGTCCCGGGGGGGGGAAAAAGGGAACACTGAAGCTTTCTTT. Translating it yields CASSQSRGGEKGNTEAFF.

This chain links TRBV9 with TRBJ2-3; TRBD2 matches 9 bases. Germline loops: CDR1 SGDLS, CDR2 YYNGEE. V lost 2 bases to trimming and J lost 7 bases; unmatched junction nucleotides: 8. The CDR3 sequence is 15 residues long. CDR3 in DNA: TGTGCCAGCAGCGTCGGTGTAGCGGGAGTCAATACGCAGTATTTT. This gives the protein CASSVGVAGVNTQYF. Filled out from reference TRBV9 and TRBJ2-3, the complete variable domain reads DSGVTQTPKHLITATGQRVTLRCSPRSGDLSVYWYQQSLDQGLQFLIQYYNGEERAKGNILERFSAQQFPDLHSELNLSSLELGDSALYFCASSVGVAGVNTQYFGPGTRLTVL.

This chain joins TRBV2 and TRBJ1-1, with 8 bases matching TRBD1. The germline gives CDR1 SNHLY, CDR2 FYNNEI. V shed 2 bases and J 3 bases; nucleotides not matched to a gene: 8. The CDR3 runs to 16 residues. The CDR3 DNA sequence: TGTGCCAGCAGTGAACTCAGGGGGCGCAGGGACACTGAAGCTTTCTTT. It codes for CASSELRGRRDTEAFF. The full variable domain, in which reference TRBV2 and TRBJ1-1 provide the parts outside the CDR3, is EPEVTQTPSHQVTQMGQEVILRCVPISNHLYFYWYRQILGQKVEFLVSFYNNEISEKSEIFDDQFSVERPDGSNFTLKIRSTKLEDSAMYFCASSELRGRRDTEAFFGQGTRLTVV.

The rearrangement joins TRBV5-4 to TRBJ1-1; unclear D gene. CDR1 and CDR2 (germline): SGHNT, YYREEE (reference sequence). The CDR3 has 15 residues. Trimming stripped 0 bases from V and 0 bases from J, with 9 bases between. This chain's CDR3 is CASSLVGGLNTEAFF. DNA for the CDR3: TGTGCCAGCAGCTTGGTGGGAGGCTTGAACACTGAAGCTTTCTTT.

The chain has TRBV19 and TRBJ2-3; 7 positions agree with TRBD1. Germline V gene data show CDR1 as LNHDA and CDR2 as SQIVND (reference sequence). The CDR3 loop spans 16 amino acids. J lost 3 bases, V lost 5 bases, and 11 bases had no gene match. Written as DNA, the CDR3 is TGTGCCAGTAGTTCTCTGACAGGGTGGAGGACAGATACGCAGTATTTT. Its translation: CASSSLTGWRTDTQYF.

The chain recombines TRBV2 with TRBJ1-6; D is ambiguous. CDR1 and CDR2 from the germline V gene are SNHLY and FYNNEI. The V and J ends lost 0 bases and 9 bases respectively, with 6 bases between them. The CDR3 is 13 residues long. The CDR3 loop is CASSEAQISPLHF. The CDR3 nucleotides read TGTGCCAGCAGTGAAGCCCAAATTTCACCCCTCCACTTT.

The DNA for the CDR3 is TGTGCCAGCAGTACCAGGGGGCGGAACACTGAAGCTTTCTTT. This translates into CASSTRGRNTEAFF. The V call is TRBV6-6, the J call TRBJ1-1; TRBD1 matches at 8 bases. The V and J ends lost 5 bases and 1 base, in that order; junction bases with no gene match: 3. CDR1 is MNHNY, CDR2 SVGAGI, per germline (reference sequence). The CDR3 sequence is 14 residues long.

This chain connects TRBV24-1 to TRBJ1-5; D is possibly TRBD1 (5 bases). Germline V gives CDR1 KGHDR, CDR2 SFDVKD. V lost 2 bases, J lost 4 bases, and 14 bases lay in between. The CDR3 is 16 residues long. The CDR3 DNA sequence: TGTGCCACCAGTGATTCGGCCAGGGCGGGAAATCAGCCCCAGCATTTT. This encodes CATSDSARAGNQPQHF.

The V gene is TRBV6-6, the J gene TRBJ1-2; 7 positions agree with TRBD1. The CDR3 sequence is 15 residues long. CDR1 is MNHNY, CDR2 SVGAGI, per germline (reference sequence). Trimming removed 2 bases from V and 2 bases from J; junction bases left unmatched: 5. The DNA for the CDR3 is TGTGCCAGCAGTTACCTACAGACAGGGAACTATGGCTACACCTTC. Translation gives CASSYLQTGNYGYTF.

The chain employs TRBV28 and TRBJ2-1; 8 bases agree with TRBD2. The CDR3 contains 19 residues. The V gene end was trimmed by 3 bases and the J gene end by 0 bases; junction bases not matched to a gene: 13. Germline V CDR1 and CDR2: MDHEN, SYDVKM. CDR3 sequence: CASSLVGSGGRNSYNEQFF. The CDR3 DNA reads TGTGCCAGCAGTTTGGTCGGTAGCGGCGGGAGGAACTCCTACAATGAGCAGTTCTTC.

This sequence joins TRBV19 and TRBJ1-5; tentative D call: TRBD1 (6 bases). CDR3 length: 14 residues. V gave up 9 bases and J gave up 2 bases, with 14 bases separating them. CDR1 is LNHDA, CDR2 SQIVND, per germline (reference sequence). CDR3 nucleotide sequence: TGTGCCAGCCGGGAGGGGGGACGCAATCAGCCCCAGCATTTT. It translates to CASREGGRNQPQHF.

The rearrangement links TRBV7-3 to TRBJ2-3; D is possibly TRBD1 (6 bases). CDR1 is SGHTA, CDR2 FQGTGA, per germline. V was trimmed by 1 base and J by 5 bases, leaving 19 bases between them. The CDR3 runs to 17 residues. CDR3 in amino acids: CASSLSRIGQPRDTQYF. The CDR3 bases are TGTGCCAGCAGCTTAAGCCGGATCGGACAGCCTAGAGATACGCAGTATTTT.

The V and J genes are TRBV28 and TRBJ2-7; 12 nucleotides match TRBD1. The V gene end was trimmed by 10 bases and the J gene end by 6 bases; junction bases not matched to a gene: 7. Germline CDR1 and CDR2: MDHEN and SYDVKM. The CDR3 totals 13 residues. The chain's CDR3 is CATKGQGAVEQYF. The CDR3 DNA follows: TGTGCCACCAAGGGACAGGGGGCGGTCGAGCAGTACTTC. The variable domain in full, completed from reference TRBV28 and TRBJ2-7, reads DVKVTQSSRYLVKRTGEKVFLECVQDMDHENMFWYRQDPGLGLRLIYFSYDVKMKEKGDIPEGYSVSREKKERFSLILESASTNQTSMYLCATKGQGAVEQYFGPGTRLTVT.

This rearrangement joins TRBV23-1 to TRBJ2-4; D possibly corresponds to TRBD2 (5 bases). TRBV23-1 is flagged as an ORF with uncertain function. The V end was cut by 6 bases, the J end by 0 bases, with 12 bases between. CDR3 size: 15 residues. CDR3 residues: CASRHTGIAKNIQYF. In DNA, the CDR3 is TGCGCCAGCAGGCATACGGGAATAGCCAAAAACATTCAGTACTTC.

The chain employs TRBV12-3 or TRBV12-4 and TRBJ2-4; unclear D gene. V was cut by 3 bases and J by 4 bases, with 7 bases left in between. The CDR3 has 13 amino acids. The CDR3 DNA reads as TGTGCCAGCAGTTTTGAACAGAAAAACATTCAGTACTTC. This gives the protein CASSFEQKNIQYF.

The chain is built from TRBV28 and TRBJ2-3; 12 nucleotides agree with TRBD2. V lost 3 bases and J lost 3; bases outside the gene matches: 7. CDR1 is MDHEN, CDR2 SYDVKM, per germline. The CDR3 is 17 amino acids. The CDR3 protein is CASSFWGTSGLTDTQYF. The CDR3 coding sequence is TGTGCCAGCAGTTTTTGGGGGACTAGCGGGCTGACAGATACGCAGTATTTT.

The V gene is TRBV5-1, the J gene TRBJ2-5; 8 nucleotides match TRBD2. The CDR3 has 17 residues. Unmatched junction bases numbered 13, after V lost 1 base and J lost 5 bases. Germline-derived CDR1 and CDR2 are SGHRS and YFSETQ. This CDR3 is CASSLRVLGGRWETQYF. The DNA for the CDR3 is TGCGCCAGCAGCTTGCGGGTGTTGGGCGGGAGGTGGGAGACCCAGTACTTC.